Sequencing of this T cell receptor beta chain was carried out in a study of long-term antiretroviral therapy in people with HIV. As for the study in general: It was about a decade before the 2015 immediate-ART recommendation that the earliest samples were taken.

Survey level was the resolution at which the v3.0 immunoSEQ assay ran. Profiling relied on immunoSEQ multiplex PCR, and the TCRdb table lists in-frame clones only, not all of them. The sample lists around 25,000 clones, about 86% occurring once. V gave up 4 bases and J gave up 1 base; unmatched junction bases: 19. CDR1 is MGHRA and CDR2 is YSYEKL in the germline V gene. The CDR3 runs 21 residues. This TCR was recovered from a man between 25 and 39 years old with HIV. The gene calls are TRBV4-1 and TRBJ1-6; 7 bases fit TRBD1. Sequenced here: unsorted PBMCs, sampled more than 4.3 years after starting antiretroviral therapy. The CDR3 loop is CASSLEKVGQTVQSYNSPLHF. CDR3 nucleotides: TGCGCCAGCAGCCTAGAGAAGGTGGGACAGACGGTACAATCCTATAATTCACCCCTCCACTTT.